This T cell receptor beta chain was obtained from a study of blood T cell repertoires in COVID-19. Study details: Recovered Cohort 3 donors showed two negative PCRs, clearance, or symptom resolution. T cells, B-cell-depleted T cells, or PBMCs provided the cDNA or gDNA that served as material.

Each participant's cohort was designated according to participant-reported clinical history. Original data processing: Amplification of reference gene primers provided the estimated nucleated cell counts. Sequenced by immunoSEQ multiplex PCR; TCRdb stores in-frame clones only, minus some. V and J calls and clone size are copied from that table; D and trimming were computed from the DNA. Of around 300,000 clones listed, approximately 90% were seen once; the top ten hold 2% to 2.5%. Germline V gene sequence: CDR1 SNHLY, CDR2 FYNNEI. The CDR3 is 15 residues long. Trimming removed 2 bases at V and 3 bases at J, with 13 bases between.

This receptor was obtained from a woman in her fifties or sixties in a cohort exposed to, infected with or recovered from COVID-19 (not recorded which). The sample consisted of PBMCs or T cells enriched from blood (not recorded which). The chain is built from TRBV2 and TRBJ1-1, with D possibly being TRBD1 (5 bases). CDR3 protein: CASSESFSGDTEAFF. The CDR3 DNA is TGTGCCAGCAGTGAATCATTCTCGGGGGACACTGAAGCTTTCTTT. The whole variable domain, filled in from reference TRBV2 and TRBJ1-1, reads EPEVTQTPSHQVTQMGQEVILRCVPISNHLYFYWYRQILGQKVEFLVSFYNNEISEKSEIFDDQFSVERPDGSNFTLKIRSTKLEDSAMYFCASSESFSGDTEAFFGQGTRLTVV.